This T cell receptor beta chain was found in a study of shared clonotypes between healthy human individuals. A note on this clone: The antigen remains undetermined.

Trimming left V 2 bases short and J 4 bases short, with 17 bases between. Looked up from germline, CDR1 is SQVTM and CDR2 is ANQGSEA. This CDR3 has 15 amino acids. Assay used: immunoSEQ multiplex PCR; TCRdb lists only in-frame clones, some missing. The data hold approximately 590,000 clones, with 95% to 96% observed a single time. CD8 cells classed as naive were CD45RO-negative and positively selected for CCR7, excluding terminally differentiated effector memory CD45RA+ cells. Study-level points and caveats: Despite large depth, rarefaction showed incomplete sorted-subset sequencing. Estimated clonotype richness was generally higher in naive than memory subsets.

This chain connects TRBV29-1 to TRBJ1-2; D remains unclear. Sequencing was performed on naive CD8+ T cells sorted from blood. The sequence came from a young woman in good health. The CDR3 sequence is CSVESEGGRAYGYTF. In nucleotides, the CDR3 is TGCAGCGTTGAAAGTGAGGGCGGGAGGGCCTATGGCTACACCTTC.